This T cell receptor (beta chain) stems from a study of cytomegalovirus exposure and HLA in healthy donors. The germline gives CDR1 LNHNV, CDR2 YYDKDF (reference sequence). V was cut by 0 bases and J by 8 bases, with 7 bases left in between. CDR3 length equals 13 residues. Measured with immunoSEQ multiplex PCR; TCRdb has only the in-frame clones, and not every one. The profile covers around 190,000 clones, with 86% appearing a single time and roughly 1.6% taken by the ten largest. The clonotype originates from a woman between 18 and 29 years old in good health and CMV-seronegative. This chain connects TRBV15 to TRBJ2-2; D is ambiguous. Sequences were obtained from PBMCs. The DNA for the CDR3 is TGTGCCACCAGCAGAGACAGGCATGGGGAGCTGTTTTTT. Protein sequence: CATSRDRHGELFF.